A selection of T cell receptor beta chains follows, all from one sample in a study of cytomegalovirus exposure and HLA in healthy donors. Generated by immunoSEQ multiplex PCR, the TCRdb table keeps only in-frame clones and is missing some. In the table there are around 170,000 clones, over 75% of which are singletons. Sequenced input: PBMCs. The source is a woman between 45 and 65 years old in good health and CMV-seropositive. CDR3s include the opening cysteine and the closing phenylalanine or tryptophan. The order of the fields is J gene, V gene, CDR3 protein.

>TRBJ1-3|TRBV6-5
CASSSVFRGRENTIYF
>TRBJ1-5|TRBV27
CASSSTAGGPQPQHF
>TRBJ2-2|TRBV2
CASSADRFAELFF
>TRBJ2-7|TRBV19
CASSIPSGTGTYEQYF
>TRBJ2-4|TRBV19
CASSIRDIQYF
>TRBJ1-5|TRBV9
CASSATGYSNQPQHF
>TRBJ2-2|TRBV5-4
CASSSGTSVGTGELFF
>TRBJ1-2|TRBV5-1
CASSYRTGDYGYTF
>TRBJ2-2|TRBV2
CASRGQGIGELFF
>.|TRBV30
CAWREMRGRYHEQYF
>TRBJ1-5|TRBV7-7
CASSSLTRGIGGDSNQPQHF
>TRBJ2-7|TRBV7-2
CASSSIQATSEQYF
>TRBJ2-5|TRBV12-5
CASGKQGAQETQYF
>TRBJ1-6|TRBV5-6
CASSLRDRGPSPLHF
>TRBJ2-5|TRBV6-1
CASSRAYQETQYF
>TRBJ2-1|TRBV7-3
CASSLLGRGVNEQFF
>TRBJ1-1|TRBV5-1
CASSWRMNTEAFF
>TRBJ1-1|TRBV29-1
CSVDRGLMNTEAFF
>TRBJ2-5|TRBV7-9
CSSSRTSGGQETQYF
>TRBJ1-5|TRBV28
CASSWGLRSNQPQHF
>TRBJ1-3|TRBV7-9
CASSLVVVPGGPGNTIYF
>TRBJ1-4|TRBV5-4
CASSLGQGGGEKLFF
>TRBJ1-1|TRBV18
CASSPPPGNTEAFF
>TRBJ1-2|TRBV7-8
CASSLDRGYGYTF
>TRBJ1-2|TRBV4-3
CASSQEAQGQPTLNYGYTF
>TRBJ2-5|TRBV6-6
CASSIAREAETQYF
>TRBJ1-5|TRBV28
CATLERLNSNQPQHF
>TRBJ2-3|TRBV7-3
CASSQGGRLTDTQYF
>TRBJ2-1|TRBV5-4
CASSARDRDNEQFF
>TRBJ1-4|TRBV4-2
CASSQDDRGNEKLFF
>TRBJ2-7|TRBV2
CASSEAGGLSYEQYF
>TRBJ2-1|TRBV11-1
CASSVGQGSKQFF
>TRBJ1-1|TRBV14
CASSQDGVGGRAFF
>TRBJ1-6|TRBV5-4
CASSPEGQPSSPLHF
>TRBJ2-7|TRBV27
CASSLSLGARVEQYF
>TRBJ1-2|TRBV28
CASTTPAGFGVGYGYTF